Below, 22 T cell receptor beta chains from the same sample are listed, as sequenced in a study of blood T cell repertoires in COVID-19. Using immunoSEQ multiplex PCR, the repertoire was profiled, and TCRdb retains in-frame clones only, with some absent. In the table there are 70,000 or so clones, about nine tenths of which are singletons. The sample was peripheral blood. The receptors were sampled from a man aged 50-60 years with acute or convalescent COVID-19.

Details on this clone: The sample has other DNA sequences that encode this CDR3 too. The chain joins TRBV7-8 to TRBJ2-7; D remains unclear. In germline, CDR1 is SGHVS, CDR2 FQNEAQ. CDR3 length: 13 amino acids. V lost 1 base, J lost 3 bases, and 7 bases lay in between. The CDR3 DNA reads TGTGCCAGCAGCTTAGATCGCGGCTACGAGCAGTACTTC. This translates into CASSLDRGYEQYF.

The chain has TRBV12-5 and TRBJ2-7; the match to TRBD2 covers 7 bases. The CDR3 extends over 14 amino acids. Germline-derived CDR1 and CDR2 are LGHNT and FRNRAP. The V and J ends lost 9 bases and 4 bases, in that order; junction bases with no gene match: 12. This chain's CDR3 is CARLGGNRSYEQYF. The CDR3 nucleotides are TGTGCTAGGCTGGGGGGGAACCGATCATACGAGCAGTACTTC.

The chain employs TRBV6-4 and TRBJ1-2, with D possibly TRBD1 on 5 matching bases. Germline loops: CDR1 MRHNA, CDR2 SNTAGT. This CDR3 has 16 residues. Between the trimmed V and J ends, which lost 7 bases and 4 bases, there was a span of 22 bases. DNA of the CDR3: TGTGCCAGCACCCGGGACCCGGGACCGACTAGCTATGGCTACACCTTC. It translates to CASTRDPGPTSYGYTF.

V gene TRBV28 combines with J gene TRBJ1-5; D is perhaps TRBD1 (5 bases). This CDR3 contains 19 residues. The germline CDR1 and CDR2 sequences are MDHEN and SYDVKM. Trimming took 1 base from V and 7 from J, leaving 26 bases between them. DNA of the CDR3: TGTGCCAGCAGTTTATTTCAGGGCGAAAGCGGGAATCCGTTCCAGCCCCAGCATTTT. Translation gives CASSLFQGESGNPFQPQHF.

The V gene is TRBV19, the J gene TRBJ2-3; 8 positions agree with TRBD1. The germline V gene has CDR1 LNHDA and CDR2 SQIVND (reference sequence). Unmatched junction bases numbered 8, after V lost 6 bases and J lost 6 bases. The CDR3 has 14 residues. The CDR3 DNA reads as TGTGCCAGTAGGAGATCAGGGGGCGTTGATACGCAGTATTTT. It is translated as CASRRSGGVDTQYF.

The table lists this clone with a few counts. The J gene is TRBJ1-5, the V gene TRBV5-8, with TRBD1 matching over 7 bases. The CDR3 runs 15 residues. Looked up from germline, CDR1 is SGHTS and CDR2 is YDEGEE. The V and J ends lost 4 bases and 1 base, in that order; junction bases with no gene match: 5. This chain's CDR3 is CASSPWTGSNQPQHF. The CDR3 nucleotides read TGTGCCAGCAGCCCTTGGACAGGAAGCAATCAGCCCCAGCATTTT.

This chain links TRBV18 with TRBJ1-4, with D hard to call. The CDR3 covers 13 residues. Germline V gene data show CDR1 as KGHSH and CDR2 as LQKENI. V lost 1 base and J 6 bases, leaving 6 bases between the germline ends. CDR3 in amino acids: CASSPQRDEKLFF. The CDR3 nucleotides are TGTGCCAGCTCACCACAGAGGGATGAAAAACTGTTTTTT.

The table lists this clone with a count of one. V and J are TRBV15 and TRBJ1-5; perhaps TRBD1 as D (5 bases). V was pared by 0 bases and J by 7 bases, with 13 bases between. CDR3 length: 15 residues. Germline V gene sequence: CDR1 LNHNV, CDR2 YYDKDF (reference sequence). The CDR3 sequence: CATSREGGEFQPQHF. The CDR3 region has the DNA TGTGCCACCAGCAGAGAAGGAGGGGAATTCCAGCCCCAGCATTTT.

The gene calls are TRBV7-9 and TRBJ1-1; D is ambiguous. The V end was cut by 2 bases, the J end by 7 bases, with 11 bases between. The germline CDR1 and CDR2 sequences are SEHNR and FQNEAQ (reference sequence). The CDR3 has 13 amino acids. CDR3 coding DNA: TGTGCCAGCAGCTTAAGGGAGGGAGATGAAGCTTTCTTT. Translation gives CASSLREGDEAFF.

J is TRBJ2-1 and V is TRBV18; 10 bases align to TRBD2. V was pared by 6 bases and J by 7 bases, with 9 bases of the junction left unmatched. CDR3 length: 15 amino acids. Germline loops: CDR1 KGHSH, CDR2 LQKENI. The CDR3 sequence: CASSNSGGPGNEQFF. The CDR3 DNA reads as TGTGCCAGCTCGAATAGCGGGGGGCCGGGGAATGAGCAGTTCTTC.

This chain uses TRBV28 with TRBJ2-3; the D is unclear. Trimming took off 7 bases at V and 0 bases at J, with 11 bases between the two ends. The CDR3 covers 14 residues. Germline V gives CDR1 MDHEN, CDR2 SYDVKM. The CDR3 is CASTAGFSTDTQYF. The CDR3 DNA reads as TGTGCCAGCACGGCCGGGTTTAGCACAGATACGCAGTATTTT.

This clone showed up just once. This chain joins TRBV21-1 and TRBJ2-3; the D call in the table, TRBD1, was not verified against the DNA. TRBV21-1 is a pseudogene locus. This CDR3 contains 16 residues. The CDR3 sequence: CASSDRDNHRTDTQYF. In DNA, the CDR3 is TGTGCCAGCAGCGACCGGGACAACCACCGCACAGATACGCAGTATTTT.

This clone was seen once. This chain uses TRBV6-6 with TRBJ1-3; D is ambiguous. This CDR3 region has 12 residues. Germline V CDR1 and CDR2: MNHNY, SVGAGI (reference sequence). Trimming pared 7 bases from V and 4 bases from J, leaving 8 bases between. CDR3 nucleotides: TGTGCCAGCACCACTCGGGGAAACACCATATATTTT. Encoded protein: CASTTRGNTIYF.

V and J are TRBV19 and TRBJ2-1, with a tentative D call TRBD1 (6 bases). Trimming took 3 bases from V and 2 from J, leaving 8 bases between them. Germline assignment: CDR1 LNHDA and CDR2 SQIVND (reference sequence). The CDR3 has 14 amino acids. The CDR3 coding sequence is TGTGCCAGTAGTATCCACAGGGCCTACAATGAGCAGTTCTTC. Translating gives CASSIHRAYNEQFF.

This chain connects TRBV7-2 to TRBJ2-4, with D perhaps matching TRBD1 (5 bases). V lost 6 bases to trimming and J lost 7 bases, with 7 bases between them. CDR1 SGHTA and CDR2 FQGNSA come from the germline V gene. The CDR3 has 11 amino acids. DNA of the CDR3: TGTGCCAGCAGTCCAGGGAACATTCAGTACTTC. As protein: CASSPGNIQYF.

J is TRBJ2-1 and V is TRBV5-1; possibly TRBD2 for D (6 bases). V gave up 4 bases and J gave up 10 bases, with 12 bases separating them. The CDR3 has 12 residues. Looked up from germline, CDR1 is SGHRS and CDR2 is YFSETQ. The CDR3 loop reads CASSQEAGEQFF. CDR3 coding DNA: TGCGCCAGCAGCCAGGAAGCGGGCGAGCAGTTCTTC.

This clone was counted a single time. The chain employs TRBV27 and TRBJ2-7; the D gene is possibly TRBD1 (7 bases). The CDR3 totals 15 residues. The germline V and J ends were trimmed by 3 bases and 11 bases, with 23 bases remaining between them. The V gene's germline CDR1 is MNHEY and CDR2 SMNVEV (reference sequence). CDR3 in DNA: TGTGCCAGCAGTTTGAGTTTTGGAGGGGGCGGAATCGAGTACTTC. Encoded protein: CASSLSFGGGGIEYF.

This chain joins TRBV28 and TRBJ2-7; no firm D call. Trimming cost V 8 bases and J 3 bases, with 11 bases left between them. Germline values: CDR1 MDHEN, CDR2 SYDVKM. CDR3 length: 12 residues. The CDR3 bases are TGTGCCAGCTCTGACAACCTCTACGAGCAGTACTTC. This encodes CASSDNLYEQYF.

This rearrangement joins TRBV6-6 to TRBJ2-7, with D uncertain. Trimming removed 8 bases at V and 7 bases at J, with 12 bases between. Per germline, CDR1 MNHNY and CDR2 SVGAGI (reference sequence). The CDR3 extends over 11 amino acids. CDR3 sequence (DNA): TGTGCCAGCGGAGACCAAAGGGAGCAGTACTTC. This gives the protein CASGDQREQYF.

The chain combines TRBV3-1 (or the pseudogene TRBV3-2) with TRBJ1-6; no firm D call. Per the germline V gene, CDR1 is LGHDT and CDR2 is YNNKEL (reference sequence). The CDR3 has 13 residues. The V end was cut by 3 bases, the J end by 7 bases, with 7 bases between. DNA for the CDR3: TGTGCCAGCAGCCACGGGGAGAATTCACCCCTCCACTTT. It is translated as CASSHGENSPLHF.

The CDR3 nucleotides read TGTGCCAGCAGCCCTGGACTAGCGGGAGAGTGGGAGCAGTACTTC. This sequence encodes CASSPGLAGEWEQYF. J is TRBJ2-7 and V is TRBV5-4; TRBD2 aligns across 13 bases. The CDR3 contains 15 residues. Trimming at V came to 4 bases and at J to 7 bases, leaving 8 bases not matched to a gene. Looked up from germline, CDR1 is SGHNT and CDR2 is YYREEE (reference sequence).

V usage is TRBV2 and J usage is TRBJ1-2; TRBD1 aligns across 8 bases. CDR3 length: 14 amino acids. The V segment lost 4 bases and the J segment 2 bases; nucleotides outside the gene matches: 3. Germline lookup yields CDR1 SNHLY and CDR2 FYNNEI. CDR3 protein: CASSAGQANYGYTF. The CDR3, as DNA: TGTGCCAGCAGTGCGGGACAGGCCAACTATGGCTACACCTTC.